Listed here are 5 T cell receptor beta chains from one sample, sequenced in a study of radiation and T cells in renal cell carcinoma. This table comes from immunoSEQ multiplex PCR, and its TCRdb copy is limited to in-frame clones, with some not included. The table lists tens of thousands of clones, 80% to 90% of them singletons. Time point described: blood 4 weeks post-SBRT, at nephrectomy. Stated treatment: 15 Gy SBRT to primary tumor, nephrectomy 4 weeks later. The specimen comprised blood, sampled from a patient whose treatment included radiotherapy and nephrectomy. The receptors shown here come from a woman in her seventies with renal cell carcinoma.

The rearrangement uses TRBV5-4 and TRBJ2-3, with 14 bases fitting TRBD2. The CDR3 covers 17 residues. Germline values: CDR1 SGHNT, CDR2 YYREEE (reference sequence). V trimming: 4 bases; J trimming: 6 bases; junction bases outside the gene matches: 10. The CDR3 loop reads CASSQPGLAGAFDTQYF. The CDR3 nucleotides are TGTGCCAGCAGCCAACCGGGACTAGCGGGGGCGTTCGATACGCAGTATTTT.

The gene calls are TRBV7-6 and TRBJ2-1; a weak D match, TRBD1 (6 bases). The V gene lost 4 bases and the J gene lost 2 bases, with 21 bases spanning the gap. The CDR3 totals 18 residues. CDR1 and CDR2 (germline): SGHVS, FNYEAQ. In nucleotides, the CDR3 is TGTGCCAGCAGCTCAACAGGGTCCGGGGTTCCTGCCTACAATGAGCAGTTCTTC. This gives the protein CASSSTGSGVPAYNEQFF.

This sequence joins TRBV5-8 and TRBJ2-1, with D unresolved. V lost 4 bases to trimming and J lost 4 bases, with 12 bases between them. Germline V gene data show CDR1 as SGHTS and CDR2 as YDEGEE. This CDR3 has 14 amino acids. CDR3: CASSPYQDYNEQFF. The CDR3 DNA reads TGTGCCAGCAGCCCCTATCAGGATTACAATGAGCAGTTCTTC.

The chain uses TRBV7-6 and TRBJ1-5; D is unclear. The CDR3 contains 16 residues. Germline CDR1 is SGHVS and CDR2 is FNYEAQ. Trimming stripped 1 base from V and 7 bases from J, with 17 bases between. The CDR3 protein is CASSLDRGGVGQPQHF. Written as DNA, the CDR3 is TGTGCCAGCAGCTTAGATAGAGGCGGAGTAGGCCAGCCCCAGCATTTT.

The chain uses TRBV19 and TRBJ1-2; 7 bases line up with TRBD1. Germline trimming cut 1 base from V and 3 bases from J; bases unmatched to any gene: 11. CDR1 and CDR2 (germline): LNHDA, SQIVND (reference sequence). The CDR3 runs to 17 residues. The CDR3 DNA reads as TGTGCCAGTAGTATAGGGAGACAGGGTTTTTTGGACTATGGCTACACCTTC. Translated: CASSIGRQGFLDYGYTF.